In this sample, the clone carrying this T cell receptor beta chain turned up a few times. The data originate from a study of T cells after yellow fever vaccination. Template switching with 5'RACE generated the TCR cDNA and added a universal primer site and UMIs. TCRdb processed the 5' RACE reads anew with MiXCR; each CDR3 protein has one entry. Among 120,000 or so distinct CDR3 sequences listed, under 9% were seen once. The germline gives CDR1 SGDLS, CDR2 YYNGEE. V lost 3 bases, J lost 1 base, and 3 bases stayed unmatched. This CDR3 comprises 15 residues. This sequence joins TRBV9 and TRBJ2-1; 8 nucleotides agree with TRBD1. The TCR was taken from a young man who received the YFV17D yellow fever vaccine. Sample: CD8+ T cells sorted from PBMCs, taken on the day of the yellow fever booster vaccination. The CDR3 here is CASSAGTGSYNEQFF. CDR3 bases: TGTGCCAGCAGCGCCGGGACAGGATCCTACAATGAGCAGTTCTTC.